This TCR beta chain was found in a study of T cell repertoires in cytomegalovirus infection (dated by TCRdb to about 2019). Notes on the research overall: The HLA type of each donor mattered for the analysis, because public TCR beta signatures pointed to carriage of CMV infection along with the matching HLA type. General conclusions and limits of the study: Carriers of CMV infection plus the relevant HLA type were discriminated by the cumulative frequency of public TCR beta family members in the study cohort and in an independent roughly 400-donor cohort. The ex vivo response was dominated by HLA-C-restricted CMV-specific TCR beta clonotypes, which also provided the single most frequent clonotype in two of eight donors.

This clonotype was found many times. Its binding antigen is unknown. No much larger clonotype is one base removed from it; base qualities were not supplied. Instrument used: Illumina HiSeq 1500. TCRdb reran the public reads through fastp at Q25 and MiXCR, keeping productive beta chains. Under each unique CDR3 protein, matching rows form one entry showing the most common genes and DNA. Within this sample are 250,000 or so distinct CDR3 sequences, with approximately 9.1% of them counted one time only. Roughly 16% of the sample goes to the ten largest clones. Per the germline V gene, SGHTA is the CDR1 and FQGNSA is the CDR2. V is cut back by 5 bases and J by 5 bases, with 6 bases in the junction unmatched. From the cysteine through the phenylalanine, the CDR3 covers 15 amino acids. The only DNA kept is the CDR3, 45 bases in frame from the first base.

The chain is assembled from TRBV7-2 and TRBJ2-7; TRBD2 matches 13 bases in the middle. This TCR was sampled from a human donor in good health (CMV status not recorded). Some clones in this sample may be carry-over from other donors' samples. The sample taken for sequencing was PBMCs. The encoded CDR3 is CASSPGLAGVNEQYF. The base sequence is TGTGCCAGCAGCCCCGGACTAGCGGGAGTTAACGAGCAGTACTTC.